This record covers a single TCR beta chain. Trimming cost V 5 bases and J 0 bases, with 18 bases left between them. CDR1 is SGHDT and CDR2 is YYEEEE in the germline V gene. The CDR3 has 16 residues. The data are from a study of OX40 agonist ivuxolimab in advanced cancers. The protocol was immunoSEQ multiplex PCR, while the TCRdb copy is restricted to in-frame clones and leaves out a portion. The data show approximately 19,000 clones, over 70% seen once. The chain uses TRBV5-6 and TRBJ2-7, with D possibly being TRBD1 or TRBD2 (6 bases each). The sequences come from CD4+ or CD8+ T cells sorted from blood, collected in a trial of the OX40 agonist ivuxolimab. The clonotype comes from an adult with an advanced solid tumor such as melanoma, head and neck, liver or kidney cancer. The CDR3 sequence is CASRQGLGSGSYEQYF. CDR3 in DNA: TGTGCCAGCAGGCAGGGGTTGGGTAGCGGCTCCTACGAGCAGTACTTC.